This TCR beta chain derives from a study of blood T cell repertoires in COVID-19. At the level of the study: The United States, Italy and Spain were the sources of the acute and convalescent COVID-19 samples. T cells, B-cell-depleted T cells, or PBMCs supplied cDNA or gDNA.

As originally analysed: Reference gene primer amplification gave estimated nucleated cell counts. Clones were read by immunoSEQ multiplex PCR, and TCRdb kept only the in-frame ones, dropping some. V, J and clone size derive from that table, while D and trimming were established from the DNA sequence. The table includes about 170,000 clones, 65% to 85% detected once. Germline V gene sequence: CDR1 SNHLY, CDR2 FYNNEI. Unmatched junction bases numbered 16, after V lost 8 bases and J lost 6 bases. CDR3 length equals 16 residues. The chain is built from TRBV2 and TRBJ2-5, with 9 bases lining up with TRBD1. This receptor was identified in an elderly woman with active or convalescent COVID-19. Sequencing input: peripheral blood. The CDR3, as DNA: TGTGCCAGCCGAAATACCGGGACAGGGAGCGAAAAGACCCAGTACTTC. Its protein product is CASRNTGTGSEKTQYF.